What follows are 17 T cell receptor beta chains derived from one specimen sequenced in a study of T cells in Graves' hyperthyroidism and ophthalmopathy. Amplification yielded TCR beta CDR3 regions, with RNA transcripts as the source. When the TCR CDR3 underwent first-round RT-PCR, the HTBI primer set was used. TCRdb reprocessed the multiplex PCR reads via MiXCR and lists one record per CDR3 protein. The sample has some 500,000 distinct CDR3 sequences, roughly a sixth seen once; the top ten hold 25% to 30%. The specimen sequenced was blood. The receptor set was obtained from a woman in her twenties or thirties with Graves' ophthalmopathy.

This clonotype has a handful of counts. The chain employs TRBV20-1 and TRBJ2-3, with no clear D. Trimming removed 3 bases from V and 0 bases from J, with 10 bases in between. The CDR3 totals 14 residues. Germline-derived CDR1 and CDR2 are DFQATT and SNEGSKA (reference sequence). The CDR3 bases are TGCAGTGCTAGTTCAGGCCCTAGCACAGATACGCAGTATTTT. Protein product: CSASSGPSTDTQYF.

At least ten counts were recorded for this clonotype. The CDR3 DNA reads as TGTGCCAGCTCACCACCGAATAGCGGTAGCTCCTACGAGCAGTACTTC. Translation: CASSPPNSGSSYEQYF. The genes are TRBV18 and TRBJ2-7, with a weak D call TRBD2 (6 bases). Germline V gene sequence: CDR1 KGHSH, CDR2 LQKENI. This CDR3 has 16 residues. V was clipped by 0 bases and J by 0 bases, with 12 bases between them. The full variable domain, rest sourced from reference TRBV18 and TRBJ2-7, is NAGVMQNPRHLVRRRGQEARLRCSPMKGHSHVYWYRQLPEEGLKFMVYLQKENIIDESGMPKERFSAEFPKEGPSILRIQQVVRGDSAAYFCASSPPNSGSSYEQYFGPGTRLTVT.

This clonotype showed up many times. The chain has TRBV30 and TRBJ1-4; tentative D call: TRBD1 (6 bases). There are 13 residues in the CDR3. V dropped 8 bases and J dropped 6 bases, with 16 bases sitting between them. Germline CDR1 and CDR2: GTSNPN and SVGIG (reference sequence). The CDR3 DNA reads TGTGCCCTACAGGGCCAGGAGCATGAAAAACTGTTTTTT. This encodes CALQGQEHEKLFF.

This clonotype has just a few counts. The chain links TRBV12-3 or TRBV12-4 to TRBJ1-1; D perhaps matches TRBD1 (6 bases). Trimming left V 4 bases short and J 8 bases short, with 14 bases between. This CDR3 contains 13 residues. In DNA form, the CDR3 reads TGTGCCAGCAGTTACAGGGAAGGTAGAGAAGCTTTCTTT. It translates to CASSYREGREAFF.

The V and J genes are TRBV7-9 and TRBJ2-7; TRBD1 matches 7 bases. Germline loops: CDR1 SEHNR, CDR2 FQNEAQ (reference sequence). This CDR3 is 16 amino acids long. The trim removed 3 bases at V and 5 bases at J, leaving 13 bases unmatched. This chain's CDR3 is CASSFKHLTGKDEQYF. The DNA of the CDR3 is TGTGCCAGCAGCTTTAAACATCTGACAGGGAAGGACGAGCAGTACTTC.

The genes are TRBV2 and TRBJ2-7; D is unclear. This CDR3 has 14 amino acids. Germline-derived CDR1 and CDR2 are SNHLY and FYNNEI. Deletions cut 4 bases from V and 4 bases from J, with 14 bases between. The DNA for the CDR3 is TGTGCCAGCAGTGCCCGCGGAGTGTCGTACGAGCAGTACTTC. Its translation: CASSARGVSYEQYF.

This clonotype was seen a handful of times. The chain links TRBV28 to TRBJ2-6; D unclear. V was shortened by 8 bases and J by 2 bases, with 13 bases between the two germline ends. The CDR3 has 15 amino acids. The germline V gene has CDR1 MDHEN and CDR2 SYDVKM. The CDR3 is CASSQVVPGANVLTF. The CDR3 DNA follows: TGTGCCAGCTCCCAAGTGGTTCCTGGGGCCAACGTCCTGACTTTC.

Regarding this clonotype: It may be a read error: a sequence one base away is much more abundant. The CDR3 spells CSAKEDNEQFF. The CDR3 nucleotides read TGCAGTGCTAAAGAGGACAATGAGCAGTTCTTC. The V and J genes are TRBV20-1 and TRBJ2-1, with D unclear. The CDR3 runs to 11 residues. Trimming took 4 bases from V and 5 from J, leaving 6 bases between them. Germline loops: CDR1 DFQATT, CDR2 SNEGSKA (reference sequence).

With respect to this clonotype: The junction departs from germline at one end; a sequencing error may be responsible. J is TRBJ2-1 and V is TRBV7-2, with 10 bases fitting TRBD2. The CDR3 covers 21 residues. Germline CDR1 and CDR2: SGHTA and FQGNSA. In nucleotides, the CDR3 is TGTGCCAGCAGCTTACCATCAACCCAATCAATAGCGGGAGGAACCTATAATGAGCAGTCCTTC. This codes for CASSLPSTQSIAGGTYNEQSF.

The table lists this clonotype with a few counts. This chain links TRBV5-5 with TRBJ2-1; no reliable D call. The V and J ends lost 2 bases and 8 bases respectively, with 8 bases between them. This CDR3 is built from 12 residues. The germline CDR1 and CDR2 sequences are SGHKS and YYEKEE (reference sequence). The CDR3 nucleotides are TGTGCCAGCAGCTTAACCCTCGATGAGCAGTTCTTC. Translating it yields CASSLTLDEQFF. The whole variable domain, filled in from reference TRBV5-5 and TRBJ2-1, reads DAGVTQSPTHLIKTRGQQVTLRCSPISGHKSVSWYQQVLGQGPQFIFQYYEKEERGRGNFPDRFSARQFPNYSSELNVNALLLGDSALYLCASSLTLDEQFFGPGTRLTVL.

This clonotype was counted many times. The chain combines TRBV7-2 with TRBJ2-5, with 10 bases fitting TRBD2. The V and J ends lost 3 bases and 4 bases, in that order; junction bases with no gene match: 2. Germline V gives CDR1 SGHTA, CDR2 FQGNSA. There are 14 residues in the CDR3. The CDR3 DNA is TGTGCCAGCAGCTTCCTAGCGGGAGCAGAGACCCAGTACTTC. Its protein is CASSFLAGAETQYF.

The J gene is TRBJ2-7, the V gene TRBV6-6, with a possible D match to TRBD1 (6 bases). V lost 2 bases, J lost 3 bases, and 23 bases lay in between. Germline V lookup: CDR1 MNHNY, CDR2 SVGAGI (reference sequence). The CDR3 loop spans 18 amino acids. In nucleotides, the CDR3 is TGTGCCAGCAGTTACCAGAAAACGGACAGTCTTCAGGACTACGAGCAGTACTTC. Translating gives CASSYQKTDSLQDYEQYF.

This clonotype was detected many times. The chain links TRBV7-6 to TRBJ2-7, with 8 nucleotides matching TRBD2. Germline loops: CDR1 SGHVS, CDR2 FNYEAQ. The CDR3 has 14 residues. Trimming removed 1 base from V and 7 bases from J; junction bases left unmatched: 6. The CDR3 region has the DNA TGTGCCAGCAGCTTAGTTAGCGGGATGGGGGAGCAGTACTTC. It specifies CASSLVSGMGEQYF.

This rearrangement joins TRBV20-1 to TRBJ2-7; tentatively, D is TRBD1 (6 bases). The V end was cut by 3 bases, the J end by 4 bases, with 13 bases between. This CDR3 is built from 13 residues. Germline lookup yields CDR1 DFQATT and CDR2 SNEGSKA (reference sequence). This CDR3 reads CSARSQGLYEQYF. DNA for the CDR3: TGCAGTGCTAGGAGTCAGGGGCTGTACGAGCAGTACTTC.

The genes are TRBV4-1 and TRBJ2-7; 7 bases fit TRBD2. The CDR3 sequence is 13 residues long. V lost 1 base to trimming and J lost 9 bases; unmatched junction nucleotides: 6. From germline, CDR1 is MGHRA and CDR2 YSYEKL. For the CDR3, the DNA is TGCGCCAGCAGCCAAGGCCGCGCGGGAGTGCAGTACTTC. Translation gives CASSQGRAGVQYF.

The chain links TRBV7-2 to TRBJ1-5; D perhaps matches TRBD1 (6 bases). This CDR3 is built from 15 residues. V shed 5 bases and J shed 7 bases, with 18 bases lying between them. Germline V gene data show CDR1 as SGHTA and CDR2 as FQGNSA. The CDR3 sequence is CASSPSTGSGQPQHF. CDR3 nucleotide sequence: TGTGCCAGCAGCCCCTCCACAGGGTCGGGACAGCCCCAGCATTTT. The full variable domain, completed using reference TRBV7-2 and TRBJ1-5, is GAGVSQSPSNKVTEKGKDVELRCDPISGHTALYWYRQSLGQGLEFLIYFQGNSAPDKSGLPSDRFSAERTGGSVSTLTIQRTQQEDSAVYLCASSPSTGSGQPQHFGDGTRLSIL.

J is TRBJ2-5 and V is TRBV24-1; TRBD1 matches 7 bases. The ends lost 2 bases at V and 2 bases at J; junction bases unmatched: 7. Germline V gives CDR1 KGHDR, CDR2 SFDVKD. The CDR3 runs to 16 residues. CDR3 in DNA: TGTGCCACCAGTGATTCACAGGGGCTGTTACAAGAGACCCAGTACTTC. As protein: CATSDSQGLLQETQYF.